Listed here is a single T cell receptor beta chain. Antigen specificity is unknown. This entry is derived from a study of T cells after posttransplantation cyclophosphamide. The study's findings and limits: After PTCy, TRB diversity resembled that of CNI/methotrexate controls.

The germline CDR1 and CDR2 sequences are SGHRS and YFSETQ. Unmatched junction bases numbered 12, after V lost 4 bases and J lost 1 base. The CDR3 totals 17 residues. Assay used: immunoSEQ multiplex PCR; TCRdb lists only in-frame clones, some missing. The sample lists tens of thousands of clones; 92% were seen once. The specimen was PBMCs. This chain uses TRBV5-1 with TRBJ2-5; 8 bases are a match to TRBD2. This receptor was taken from a woman aged 45-60 years in good health and a related stem cell transplant donor. The CDR3 bases are TGCGCCAGCAGCCAACCACTCGGGGGGGGACCCCAAGAGACCCAGTACTTC. It specifies CASSQPLGGGPQETQYF.